This T cell receptor beta chain was sequenced for a study of T-cell memory formation after mild COVID-19. Study-level background: Most TCR clusters belonged to a single donor.

TCRdb called the 5' RACE reads again in MiXCR, with one record for every CDR3 protein. Of some 410,000 distinct CDR3 sequences listed, 20% to 30% are singletons. V shed 0 bases and J 6 bases; nucleotides not matched to a gene: 6. CDR1 and CDR2 (germline): SGHRS, YFSETQ. This CDR3 is built from 15 residues. Sequenced sample: PBMCs or a T cell subset sorted from them (not recorded which). This clonotype was obtained from an adult woman who had mild COVID-19 (a few samples of this study predate the infection). Cell type and time point are not known. The chain is built from TRBV5-1 and TRBJ2-1; 7 positions match TRBD1. CDR3 loop: CASSLAGQTSNEQFF. The CDR3, as DNA: TGCGCCAGCAGCTTGGCGGGACAGACCTCCAATGAGCAGTTCTTC.